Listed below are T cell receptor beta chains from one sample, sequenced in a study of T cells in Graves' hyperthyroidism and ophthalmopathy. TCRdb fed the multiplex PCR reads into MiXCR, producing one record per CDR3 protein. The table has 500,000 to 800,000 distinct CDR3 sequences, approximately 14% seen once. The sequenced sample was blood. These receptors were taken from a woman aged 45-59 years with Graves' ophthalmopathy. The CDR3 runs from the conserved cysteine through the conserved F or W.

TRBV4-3	CASSQDPGGREAFF
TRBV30	CAWSVLGQLAKNIQYF
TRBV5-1	CASGPWTSTDTQYF
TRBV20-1	CSLGGGNEQFF
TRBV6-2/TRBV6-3	CASSKGRRDTGELFF
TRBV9	CASSEGQGVPFDSETQYF
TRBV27	CASSLGGLDFYEQYF
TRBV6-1	CASRREAGGGYEQYF
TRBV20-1	CSVNSGGTSGSGTGELFF
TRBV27	CASSLSPTGPYEQYF
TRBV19	CASSILADHYEQYF
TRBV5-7	CASRGLGTDTQYF
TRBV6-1	CASKEVGGYNEQFF
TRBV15	CATSIDRGNANQPQHF
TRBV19	CASRKPSTDTQYF
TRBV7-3	CASSLRGREGRDTQYF
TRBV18	CASSPPAGAGELFF
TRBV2	CASSGLRAANYGYTF
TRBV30	CAWSGTGSSYNSPLHF
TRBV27	CASSFLAGAWGEQFF